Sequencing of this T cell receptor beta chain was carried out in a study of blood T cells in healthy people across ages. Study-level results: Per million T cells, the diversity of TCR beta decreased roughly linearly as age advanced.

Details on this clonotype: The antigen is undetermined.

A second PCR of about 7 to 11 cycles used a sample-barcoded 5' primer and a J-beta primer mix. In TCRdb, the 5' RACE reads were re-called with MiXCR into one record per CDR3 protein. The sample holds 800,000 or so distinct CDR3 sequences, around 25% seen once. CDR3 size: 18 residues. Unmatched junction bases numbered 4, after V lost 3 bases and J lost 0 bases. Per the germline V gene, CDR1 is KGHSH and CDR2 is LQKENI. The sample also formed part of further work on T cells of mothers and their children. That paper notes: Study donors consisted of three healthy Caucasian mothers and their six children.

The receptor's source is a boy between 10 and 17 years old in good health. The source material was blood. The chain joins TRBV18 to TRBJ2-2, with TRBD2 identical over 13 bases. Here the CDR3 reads CASSPGLAGDSNTGELFF. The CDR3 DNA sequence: TGTGCCAGCTCACCTGGACTAGCGGGGGACTCGAACACCGGGGAGCTGTTTTTT.